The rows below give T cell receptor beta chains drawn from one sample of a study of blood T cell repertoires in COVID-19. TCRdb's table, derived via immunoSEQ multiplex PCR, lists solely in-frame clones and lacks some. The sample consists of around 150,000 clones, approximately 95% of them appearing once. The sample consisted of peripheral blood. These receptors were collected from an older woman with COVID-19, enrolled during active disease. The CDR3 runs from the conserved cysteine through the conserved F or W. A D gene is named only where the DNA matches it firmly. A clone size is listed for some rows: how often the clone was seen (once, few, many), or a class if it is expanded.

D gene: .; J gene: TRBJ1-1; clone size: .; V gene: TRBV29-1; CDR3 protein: CSVGGRMNTEAFF; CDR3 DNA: TGCAGCGTTGGAGGCAGAATGAACACTGAAGCTTTCTTT
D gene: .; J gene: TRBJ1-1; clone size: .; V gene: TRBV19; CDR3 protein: CASSIQKNTEAFF; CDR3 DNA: TGTGCCAGTAGTATTCAAAAGAACACTGAAGCTTTCTTT
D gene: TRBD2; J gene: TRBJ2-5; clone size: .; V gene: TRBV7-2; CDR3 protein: CASSFRLAGVGETQYF; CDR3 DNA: TGTGCCAGCAGCTTCCGACTAGCGGGGGTGGGGGAGACCCAGTACTTC
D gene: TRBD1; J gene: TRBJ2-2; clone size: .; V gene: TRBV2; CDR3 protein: CASRPGTGRTGELFF; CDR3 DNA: TGTGCCAGCAGACCCGGGACAGGTCGCACCGGGGAGCTGTTTTTT
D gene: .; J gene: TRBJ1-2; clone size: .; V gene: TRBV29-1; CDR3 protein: CSVESEGRSGYTF; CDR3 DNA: TGCAGCGTTGAATCGGAGGGCCGGAGCGGGTACACCTTC
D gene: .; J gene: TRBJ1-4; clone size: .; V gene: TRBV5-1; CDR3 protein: CASSLDRFVNEKLFF; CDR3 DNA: TGCGCCAGCAGCTTGGATCGGTTCGTTAATGAAAAACTGTTTTTT
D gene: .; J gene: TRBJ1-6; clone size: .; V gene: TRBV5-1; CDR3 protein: CASSQEQSGSQLSYNSPLHF; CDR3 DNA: TGCGCCAGCAGCCAGGAACAGTCAGGGTCACAATTAAGCTATAATTCACCCCTCCACTTT
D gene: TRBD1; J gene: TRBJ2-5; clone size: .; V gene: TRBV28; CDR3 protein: CASSPLTGILKETQYF; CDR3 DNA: TGTGCCAGCAGTCCCCTGACAGGGATTTTAAAAGAGACCCAGTACTTC
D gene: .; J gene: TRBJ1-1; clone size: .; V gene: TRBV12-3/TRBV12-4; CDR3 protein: CASSVTDEAFF; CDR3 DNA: TGTGCCAGCAGTGTGACAGATGAAGCTTTCTTT
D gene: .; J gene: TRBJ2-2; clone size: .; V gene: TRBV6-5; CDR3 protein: CASSYVRSTGELFF; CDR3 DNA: TGTGCCAGCAGTTACGTGCGGAGCACCGGGGAGCTGTTTTTT
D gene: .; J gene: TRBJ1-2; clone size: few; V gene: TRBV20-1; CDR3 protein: CSAKADYGYTF; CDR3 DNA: TGCAGTGCCAAAGCGGACTATGGCTACACCTTC
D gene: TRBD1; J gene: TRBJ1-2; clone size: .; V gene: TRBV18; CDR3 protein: CASSPPDGDRRNGYTF; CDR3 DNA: TGTGCCAGCTCACCCCCCGATGGGGACAGAAGGAATGGCTACACCTTC
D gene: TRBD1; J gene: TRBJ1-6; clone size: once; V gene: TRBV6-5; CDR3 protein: CASSPDRGAPLHF; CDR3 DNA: TGTGCCAGCAGTCCGGACAGGGGGGCACCCCTCCACTTT
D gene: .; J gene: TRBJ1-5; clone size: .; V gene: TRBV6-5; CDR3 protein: CASRKIGVGQPQHF; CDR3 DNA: TGTGCCAGCCGGAAAATCGGGGTAGGGCAGCCCCAGCATTTT